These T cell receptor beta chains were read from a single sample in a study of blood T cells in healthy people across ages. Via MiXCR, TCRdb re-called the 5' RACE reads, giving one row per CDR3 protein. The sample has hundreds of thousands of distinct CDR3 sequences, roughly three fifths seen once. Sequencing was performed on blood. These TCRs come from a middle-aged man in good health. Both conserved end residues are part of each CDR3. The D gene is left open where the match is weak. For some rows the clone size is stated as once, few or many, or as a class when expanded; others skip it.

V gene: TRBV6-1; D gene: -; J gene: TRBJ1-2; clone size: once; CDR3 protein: CASPGRGYGYTF; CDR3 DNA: TGTGCCAGCCCCGGAAGGGGCTATGGCTACACCTTC
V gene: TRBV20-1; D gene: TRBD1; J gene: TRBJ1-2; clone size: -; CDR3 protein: CSATGTGTNYGYTF; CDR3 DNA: TGCAGTGCAACCGGGACAGGGACTAACTATGGCTACACCTTC
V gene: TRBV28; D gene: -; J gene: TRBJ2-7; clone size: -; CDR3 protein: CVSSFRDHYEQYF; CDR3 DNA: TGTGTCAGCAGTTTCAGGGACCACTACGAGCAGTACTTC
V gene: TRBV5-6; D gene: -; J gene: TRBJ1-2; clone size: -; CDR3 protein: CASSSSSPTHGYTF; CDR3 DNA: TGTGCCAGCAGCTCATCAAGCCCAACCCATGGCTACACCTTC
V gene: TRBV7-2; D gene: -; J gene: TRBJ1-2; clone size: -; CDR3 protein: CASSISKQGYGYTF; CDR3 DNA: TGTGCCAGCAGTATATCCAAACAGGGTTATGGCTACACCTTC
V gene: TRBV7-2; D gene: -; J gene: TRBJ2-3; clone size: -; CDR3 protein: CASSLSWGNTQYF; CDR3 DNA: TGTGCCAGCAGCTTATCGTGGGGGAATACGCAGTATTTT
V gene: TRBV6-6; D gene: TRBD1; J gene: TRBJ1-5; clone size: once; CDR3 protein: CASMGQGIQPQHF; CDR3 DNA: TGTGCCAGCATGGGACAGGGCATTCAGCCCCAGCATTTT
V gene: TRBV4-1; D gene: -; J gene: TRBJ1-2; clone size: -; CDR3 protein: CASSQVSGINYGYTF; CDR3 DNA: TGCGCCAGCAGCCAAGTGAGCGGAATCAACTATGGCTACACCTTC
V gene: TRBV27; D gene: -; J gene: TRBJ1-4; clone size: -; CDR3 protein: CASSPYRYEKLFF; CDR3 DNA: TGTGCCAGCAGTCCCTATCGGTATGAAAAACTGTTTTTT
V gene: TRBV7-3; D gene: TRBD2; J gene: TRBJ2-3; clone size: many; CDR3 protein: CASSLGLAADTQYF; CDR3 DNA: TGTGCCAGCAGCTTAGGGCTAGCGGCAGATACGCAGTATTTT
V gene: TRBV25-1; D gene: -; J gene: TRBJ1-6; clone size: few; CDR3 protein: CASSVVNSPLHF; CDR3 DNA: TGTGCCAGCAGTGTCGTTAATTCACCCCTCCACTTT
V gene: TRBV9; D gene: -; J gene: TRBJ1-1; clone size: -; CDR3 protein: CASSVGITGPSGTEAFF; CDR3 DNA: TGTGCCAGCAGCGTGGGAATAACGGGACCTAGCGGCACTGAAGCTTTCTTT
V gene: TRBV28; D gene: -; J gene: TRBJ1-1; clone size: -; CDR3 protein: CASSFGMRRDTEAFF; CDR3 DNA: TGTGCCAGCAGTTTTGGGATGCGGAGAGACACTGAAGCTTTCTTT
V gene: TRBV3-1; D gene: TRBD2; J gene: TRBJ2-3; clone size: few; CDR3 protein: CASSQDFTSGSDTQYF; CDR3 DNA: TGTGCCAGCAGCCAAGATTTTACTAGCGGGAGTGATACGCAGTATTTT
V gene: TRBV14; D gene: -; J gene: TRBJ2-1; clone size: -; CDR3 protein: CASSQDTAPINEQFF; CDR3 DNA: TGTGCCAGCAGCCAAGATACCGCCCCAATCAATGAGCAGTTCTTC
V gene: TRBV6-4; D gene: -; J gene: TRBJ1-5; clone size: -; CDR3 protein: CASSSEWGNQPQHF; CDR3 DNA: TGTGCCAGCAGCTCAGAATGGGGCAATCAGCCCCAGCATTTT
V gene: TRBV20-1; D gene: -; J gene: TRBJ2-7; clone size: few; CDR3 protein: CSSGNNEQYF; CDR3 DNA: TGCAGTAGCGGTAACAATGAGCAGTACTTC
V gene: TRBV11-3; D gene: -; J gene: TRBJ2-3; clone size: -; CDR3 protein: CASSLASGTQYF; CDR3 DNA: TGTGCCAGCAGCTTAGCTTCTGGTACGCAGTATTTT
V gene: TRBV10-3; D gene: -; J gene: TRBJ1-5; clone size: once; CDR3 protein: CAISVEGESQPQHF; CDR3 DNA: TGTGCCATCAGTGTTGAGGGGGAATCTCAGCCCCAGCATTTT
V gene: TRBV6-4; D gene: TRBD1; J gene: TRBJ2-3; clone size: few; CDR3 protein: CASTPDRGHSDTQYF; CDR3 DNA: TGTGCCAGCACCCCGGACAGGGGGCATTCAGATACGCAGTATTTT
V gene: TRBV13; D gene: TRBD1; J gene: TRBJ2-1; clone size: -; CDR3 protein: CASSHNRDSGQFF; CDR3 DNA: TGTGCCAGCAGCCATAACCGGGACAGTGGTCAGTTCTTC
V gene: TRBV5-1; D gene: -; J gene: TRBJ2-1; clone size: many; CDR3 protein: CASSLAADFPLSSYNEQFF; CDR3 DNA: TGCGCCAGCAGCTTGGCGGCGGACTTCCCTCTAAGCTCCTACAATGAGCAGTTCTTC
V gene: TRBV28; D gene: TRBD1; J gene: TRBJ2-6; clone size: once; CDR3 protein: CASGGQGSSGANVLTF; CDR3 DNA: TGTGCCAGCGGTGGACAGGGAAGCTCTGGGGCCAACGTCCTGACTTTC
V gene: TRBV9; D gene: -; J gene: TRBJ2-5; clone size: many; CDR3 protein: CASSVWDSQETQYF; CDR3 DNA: TGTGCCAGCAGCGTTTGGGACTCTCAAGAGACCCAGTACTTC
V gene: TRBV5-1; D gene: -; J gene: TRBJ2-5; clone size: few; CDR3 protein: CASSLNSGAETQYF; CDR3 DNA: TGCGCCAGCAGCTTGAACTCGGGGGCAGAGACCCAGTACTTC
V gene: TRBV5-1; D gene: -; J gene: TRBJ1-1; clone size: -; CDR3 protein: CASSLEGAGGAGTEAFF; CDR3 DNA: TGCGCCAGCAGCTTGGAAGGGGCCGGGGGCGCAGGGACTGAAGCTTTCTTT
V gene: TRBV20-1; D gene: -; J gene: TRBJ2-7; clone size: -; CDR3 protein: CSARRGASYEQYF; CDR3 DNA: TGCAGTGCTAGGCGCGGAGCTTCCTACGAGCAGTACTTC
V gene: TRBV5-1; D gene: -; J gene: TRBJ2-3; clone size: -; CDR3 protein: CASSLGTVSTDTQYF; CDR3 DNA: TGCGCCAGCAGCTTGGGGACAGTTAGCACAGATACGCAGTATTTT
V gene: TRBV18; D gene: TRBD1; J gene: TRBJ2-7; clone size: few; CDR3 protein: CASSPGTGRNYEQYF; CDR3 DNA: TGTGCCAGCTCACCAGGGACAGGGCGCAACTACGAGCAGTACTTC
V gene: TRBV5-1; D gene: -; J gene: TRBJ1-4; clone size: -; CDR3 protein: CASSRWVGEKLFF; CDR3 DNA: TGCGCCAGCAGTCGATGGGTGGGTGAAAAACTGTTTTTT
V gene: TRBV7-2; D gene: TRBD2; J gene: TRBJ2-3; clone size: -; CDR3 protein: CASSRLARSTDTQYF; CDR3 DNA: TGTGCCAGCAGTCGACTAGCGCGGAGCACAGATACGCAGTATTTT
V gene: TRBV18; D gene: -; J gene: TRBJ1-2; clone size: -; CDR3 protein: CASSPRESWGYTF; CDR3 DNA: TGTGCCAGCTCACCCCGAGAGAGTTGGGGCTACACCTTC
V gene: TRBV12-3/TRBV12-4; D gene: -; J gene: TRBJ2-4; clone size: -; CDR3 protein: CASSSPAHSGREQYF; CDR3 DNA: TGTGCCAGCAGTTCCCCGGCTCACAGTGGCCGAGAGCAGTACTTC
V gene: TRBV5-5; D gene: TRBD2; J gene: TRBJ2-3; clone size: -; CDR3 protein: CASTPGTTLSDTQYF; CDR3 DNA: TGTGCCAGCACCCCCGGGACTACCCTTTCGGATACGCAGTATTTT
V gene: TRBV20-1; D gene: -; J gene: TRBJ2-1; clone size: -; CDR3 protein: CSAPALDRPGNEQFF; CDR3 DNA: TGCAGTGCTCCCGCGTTAGATAGACCCGGCAATGAGCAGTTCTTC
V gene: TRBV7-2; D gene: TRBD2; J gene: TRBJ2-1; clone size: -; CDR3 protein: CASSLALAGGLGDEQFF; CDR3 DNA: TGTGCCAGCAGCTTAGCTCTAGCGGGGGGACTGGGGGATGAGCAGTTCTTC
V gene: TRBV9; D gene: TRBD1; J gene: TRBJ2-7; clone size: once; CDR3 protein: CASSVRIPGTGFGDEQYF; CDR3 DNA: TGTGCCAGCAGCGTACGAATTCCCGGGACAGGGTTTGGGGATGAGCAGTACTTC
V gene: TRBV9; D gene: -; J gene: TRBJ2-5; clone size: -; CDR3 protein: CASSVVNEQYF; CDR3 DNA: TGTGCCAGCAGCGTAGTAAATGAGCAGTACTTC
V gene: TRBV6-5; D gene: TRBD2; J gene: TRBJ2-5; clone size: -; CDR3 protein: CASSYSPRTSGENFETQYF; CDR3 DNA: TGCGCCAGCAGTTACTCGCCCAGGACTAGCGGGGAAAATTTTGAGACCCAGTACTTC
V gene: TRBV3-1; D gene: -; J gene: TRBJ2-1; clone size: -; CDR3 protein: CASSQDIPSPSSYNEQFF; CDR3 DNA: TGTGCCAGCAGCCAAGATATCCCTTCCCCAAGCTCCTACAATGAGCAGTTCTTC
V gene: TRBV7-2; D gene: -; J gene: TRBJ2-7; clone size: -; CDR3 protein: CASSLAGGALPYEQYF; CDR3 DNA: TGTGCCAGCAGCTTAGCGGGTGGCGCTCTACCCTACGAGCAGTACTTC
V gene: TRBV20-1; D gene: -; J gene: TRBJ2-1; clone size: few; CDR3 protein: CSAVIYNEQFF; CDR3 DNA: TGCAGTGCTGTTATTTACAATGAGCAGTTCTTC
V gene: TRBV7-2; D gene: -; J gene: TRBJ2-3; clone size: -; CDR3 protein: CASSLSLLADTQYF; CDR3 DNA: TGTGCCAGCAGCTTGTCCCTACTGGCAGATACGCAGTATTTT
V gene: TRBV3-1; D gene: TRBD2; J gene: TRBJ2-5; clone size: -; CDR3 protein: CASRDRGGVETQYF; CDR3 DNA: TGTGCCAGCAGAGACCGGGGGGGTGTCGAGACCCAGTACTTC
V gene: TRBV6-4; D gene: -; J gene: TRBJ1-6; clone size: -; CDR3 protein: CASSTGTHNSPLHF; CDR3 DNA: TGTGCCAGCAGTACCGGGACTCATAATTCACCCCTCCACTTT
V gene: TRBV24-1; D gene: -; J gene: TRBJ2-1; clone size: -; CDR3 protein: CASGSDNEQFF; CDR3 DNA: TGTGCCAGCGGTTCGGACAATGAGCAGTTCTTC
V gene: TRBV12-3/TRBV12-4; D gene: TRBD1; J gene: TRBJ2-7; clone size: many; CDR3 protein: CASSPWLGQSYEQYF; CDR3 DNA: TGTGCCAGCAGTCCCTGGCTGGGACAGAGCTACGAGCAGTACTTC
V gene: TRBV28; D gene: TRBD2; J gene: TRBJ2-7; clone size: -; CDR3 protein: CASSSPENGGAYNEQYF; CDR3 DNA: TGTGCCAGCAGTTCCCCCGAAAACGGGGGGGCCTACAATGAGCAGTACTTC